This T cell receptor beta chain was profiled in a study of cytomegalovirus exposure and HLA in healthy donors. Trimming cost V 2 bases and J 4 bases, with 13 bases left between them. CDR3 size: 15 residues. Germline assignment: CDR1 SGDLS and CDR2 YYNGEE. Use of 60 Vbeta and 13 Jbeta primers characterized the PCR. The method was immunoSEQ multiplex PCR; TCRdb's version includes in-frame clones alone and lacks a portion of them. The sample holds 95,000 to 110,000 clones, 60% to 85% seen once. The chain employs TRBV9 and TRBJ2-1, with D maybe TRBD2 (5 bases). Sequenced material: PBMCs. This receptor was taken from a woman younger than 30 in good health and CMV-seropositive. The CDR3 nucleotides read TGTGCCAGCAGCGTGAGTCTAGCTGATTACAATGAGCAGTTCTTC. Protein: CASSVSLADYNEQFF.